The 14 T cell receptor beta chains given below trace back to one sample, sequenced in a study of blood T cells in healthy people across ages. A second PCR of roughly 7 to 11 cycles used a sample-barcoded 5' primer and a J-beta primer mix. TCRdb reprocessed the 5' RACE reads via MiXCR and lists one record per CDR3 protein. This table has some 1.6 million distinct CDR3 sequences, about 31% appearing once. Sequencing input: blood. The source of these receptors is a woman aged 30 to 39 in good health.

V gene TRBV29-1 combines with J gene TRBJ2-1; D perhaps matches TRBD2 (5 bases). Germline loops: CDR1 SQVTM, CDR2 ANQGSEA. Trimming took 6 bases from V and 9 from J, leaving 18 bases between them. The CDR3 length is 13 residues. DNA of the CDR3: TGCAGCGTCGACCTGCGGCTAGAGGGTGAGCAGTTCTTC. Translated: CSVDLRLEGEQFF.

This clonotype was counted only a few times. The gene calls are TRBV5-1 and TRBJ2-5, with D hard to call. Trimming removed 0 bases from V and 0 bases from J, with 12 bases in between. The CDR3 has 16 residues. Germline V gives CDR1 SGHRS, CDR2 YFSETQ. The CDR3: CASSLGQGRYQETQYF. The CDR3 DNA follows: TGCGCCAGCAGCTTGGGACAAGGCCGGTACCAAGAGACCCAGTACTTC.

This sequence joins TRBV12-3 or TRBV12-4 and TRBJ2-7; possible D gene TRBD2, 7 bases. Trimming left V 6 bases short and J 1 base short, with 19 bases between. The CDR3 extends over 16 amino acids. CDR3 DNA: TGTGCCAGCAGCCCAGATGCGGGGGCTCAATCCTACGAGCAGTACTTC. Its translation is CASSPDAGAQSYEQYF.

This clonotype has a handful of counts. The J gene is TRBJ1-2, the V gene TRBV12-3 or TRBV12-4; D ambiguous. The CDR3 covers 14 residues. Trimming took off 9 bases at V and 0 bases at J, with 14 bases between the two ends. CDR3 in DNA: TGTGCCAGTGCTGAGGACGGAGCTAACTATGGCTACACCTTC. This codes for CASAEDGANYGYTF.

This clonotype was observed many times. V usage is TRBV6-1 and J usage is TRBJ2-1; 7 bases agree with TRBD1. CDR3 length equals 16 residues. Germline V CDR1 and CDR2: MNHNS, SASEGT. Unmatched junction bases numbered 12, after V lost 4 bases and J lost 6 bases. The CDR3 region has the DNA TGTGCCAGCAGTGGGAGACAGGGAAGTTTACGCAATGAGCAGTTCTTC. This encodes CASSGRQGSLRNEQFF.

This clonotype was seen more than once but under ten times. The rearrangement joins TRBV4-1 to TRBJ2-1; possibly TRBD1 for D (6 bases). V lost 0 bases, J lost 2 bases, and 11 bases lay in between. Per germline, CDR1 MGHRA and CDR2 YSYEKL. The CDR3 spans 16 residues. The CDR3 loop is CASSQDYRDTYNEQFF. The DNA for the CDR3 is TGCGCCAGCAGCCAAGATTACAGGGATACCTACAATGAGCAGTTCTTC.

The chain is built from TRBV6-1 and TRBJ2-7; D is uncertain. The CDR3 runs to 12 residues. Trimming took 2 bases from V and 3 from J, leaving 5 bases between them. The germline CDR1 and CDR2 sequences are MNHNS and SASEGT. Here the CDR3 reads CASSERYYEQYF. Here the CDR3 DNA reads TGTGCCAGCAGTGAACGGTACTACGAGCAGTACTTC.

This clonotype was detected many times. V is TRBV29-1 and J is TRBJ2-3; a possible D gene is TRBD1 (6 bases). The CDR3 spans 13 residues. The V gene's germline CDR1 is SQVTM and CDR2 ANQGSEA. Trimming pared 7 bases from V and 3 bases from J, leaving 14 bases between. The CDR3 reads CSASTGITDTQYF. The CDR3 nucleotides read TGCAGCGCGTCCACAGGGATAACAGATACGCAGTATTTT.

This clonotype was counted many times. The chain links TRBV29-1 to TRBJ2-5; D not certain. Trimming left V 4 bases short and J 2 bases short, with 11 bases between. The CDR3 spans 13 residues. The germline gives CDR1 SQVTM, CDR2 ANQGSEA. This chain's CDR3 is CSVVGPQQETQYF. DNA for the CDR3: TGCAGCGTTGTTGGGCCTCAGCAAGAGACCCAGTACTTC.

A few counts support this clonotype. This rearrangement joins TRBV6-5 to TRBJ1-2; possibly TRBD1 for D (5 bases). CDR3 size: 14 residues. V dropped 7 bases and J dropped 8 bases, with 20 bases sitting between them. Germline V lookup: CDR1 MNHEY, CDR2 SVGAGI. CDR3 in DNA: TGTGCCAGCACCCCCTCCGACGACAGAGGGGGCTACACCTTC. Amino acids: CASTPSDDRGGYTF.

This clonotype was picked up a small number of times. The rearrangement joins TRBV7-9 to TRBJ2-1; D ambiguous. The CDR3 totals 16 residues. The V gene's germline CDR1 is SEHNR and CDR2 FQNEAQ (reference sequence). The ends were cut back, 3 bases at V and 4 bases at J, with 16 bases in the middle. The CDR3: CASSFIVNPPYNEQFF. Written as DNA, the CDR3 is TGTGCCAGCAGCTTTATCGTCAATCCTCCATACAATGAGCAGTTCTTC.

At least ten counts were recorded for this clonotype. This chain uses TRBV12-3 or TRBV12-4 with TRBJ2-5, with 8 bases that match TRBD1. The CDR3 extends over 12 amino acids. V lost 10 bases and J lost 4; bases outside the gene matches: 5. As DNA, the CDR3 is TGTGCCACCGGACAGGGTGGAGAGACCCAGTACTTC. This encodes CATGQGGETQYF.

This clonotype was seen just once. This rearrangement joins TRBV29-1 to TRBJ2-1; 7 bases fit TRBD2. TRBJ2-7 matches the DNA end more closely, so the J call is doubtful. The CDR3 has 14 amino acids. Germline V gives CDR1 SQVTM, CDR2 ANQGSEA. CDR3: CSVEGGGTYNEQYF. As DNA, the CDR3 is TGCAGCGTTGAAGGCGGGGGAACTTACAATGAGCAGTACTTC.

This clonotype was found a few times. The chain uses TRBV29-1 and TRBJ2-7, with 8 bases fitting TRBD1. From germline, CDR1 is SQVTM and CDR2 ANQGSEA. The CDR3 has 13 residues. Trimming took 6 bases from V and 2 from J; bases not matched to a gene: 6. CDR3 DNA: TGCAGCGTCCAACAGGGGGTTCCCTACGAGCAGTACTTC. It codes for CSVQQGVPYEQYF.